The clone carrying this T cell receptor (beta chain) was picked up a small number of times. What it recognizes is unknown. Sorting with CD45RO/CCR7/CD25/CD127/CD95/CD27 yielded naive, central memory, regulatory and stem-like memory CD4+ cells. Germline V gene data show CDR1 as KGHSH and CDR2 as LQKENI. Trimming removed 3 bases from V and 0 bases from J; junction bases left unmatched: 4. This CDR3 has 16 amino acids. This record belongs to a study of beta chain features in type 1 diabetes. Study results and caveats: Researchers report that Type 1 diabetes patients had moderately but significantly shorter TCRB CDR3s across all four CD4+ subsets.

Expressed TCRB transcripts got sequenced, as all isolated RNA was reverse transcribed. The protocol was immunoSEQ multiplex PCR, while the TCRdb copy is restricted to in-frame clones and leaves out a portion. The repertoire holds roughly 160,000 clones, with about 7.9% as singletons. The sequence was collected from a man aged 18 to 30 with type 1 diabetes. The sequenced material came from central memory CD4+ T cells from blood. The chain links TRBV18 to TRBJ2-1; 8 bases are a match to TRBD2. CDR3 sequence reads: CASSPTSGSSYNEQFF. The CDR3 nucleotides are TGTGCCAGCTCACCTACTAGCGGAAGCTCCTACAATGAGCAGTTCTTC.